This T cell receptor (beta chain) was captured in a study of blood T cells in healthy people across ages. Whole-study results and caveats: A greater number of naive CD4+ cells and higher diversity distinguished long-lived donors from aged donors. Roughly linear age-related decline in beta diversity appeared, significant by age around 38.

Next came a second PCR, run for about 6 to 12 cycles, which used a sample-barcoded 5' primer along with a J-beta primer mix. TCRdb processed the 5' RACE reads anew with MiXCR; each CDR3 protein has one entry. Among about 540,000 distinct CDR3 sequences listed, about 25% were seen once. From germline, CDR1 is LGHNA and CDR2 YSLEER. The CDR3 runs to 16 residues. V was clipped by 0 bases and J by 2 bases, with 13 bases between them. This clonotype came up a few times. Its cognate antigen is unknown. These same data were also listed under a study on T cells of mothers and their children. Turning to that study: Extraction yielded RNA that went, in full, into cDNA synthesis at roughly 1.4 ug per 15 ul.

Sample: blood. The rearrangement joins TRBV4-3 to TRBJ1-1; D perhaps matches TRBD1 (6 bases). This clonotype was sampled from a boy aged 5-17 years in good health. The CDR3 region has the DNA TGCGCCAGCAGCCAAGATGTCAGGGGACGAAACACTGAAGCTTTCTTT. Translation: CASSQDVRGRNTEAFF.